Below, one T cell receptor (beta chain) is given with its context. Its antigen is unidentified. The sample belongs to a study of T cell responses to AZD1222 COVID-19 vaccine. Study-wide results and limits: Reportedly, nearly half of unique spike TCRs recognized epitopes outside B.1.351/B.1.1.7 mutations. Spike was spanned by vaccine-associated CD4 TCRs, which were dominant at 160-218 and 743-854.

Profiled with immunoSEQ multiplex PCR; TCRdb holds only in-frame clones, not every one. The repertoire holds about 50,000 clones, with roughly 80% as singletons. The V end lost 0 bases, the J end lost 0 bases, and 6 bases lay between the germline ends. CDR3 length equals 15 residues. CDR1 is SGHKS and CDR2 is YYEKEE in the germline V gene (reference sequence). This sequence joins TRBV5-5 and TRBJ2-2, with D perhaps matching TRBD2 (5 bases). The receptor's source is an adult in good health. Sequences were derived from peripheral blood, sampled on day 0 of AZD1222 vaccination. CDR3 loop: CASSLGRPNTGELFF. DNA of the CDR3: TGTGCCAGCAGCTTGGGGAGGCCGAACACCGGGGAGCTGTTTTTT. Using reference TRBV5-5 and TRBJ2-2 for the parts outside the CDR3, the full variable domain is DAGVTQSPTHLIKTRGQQVTLRCSPISGHKSVSWYQQVLGQGPQFIFQYYEKEERGRGNFPDRFSARQFPNYSSELNVNALLLGDSALYLCASSLGRPNTGELFFGEGSRLTVL.